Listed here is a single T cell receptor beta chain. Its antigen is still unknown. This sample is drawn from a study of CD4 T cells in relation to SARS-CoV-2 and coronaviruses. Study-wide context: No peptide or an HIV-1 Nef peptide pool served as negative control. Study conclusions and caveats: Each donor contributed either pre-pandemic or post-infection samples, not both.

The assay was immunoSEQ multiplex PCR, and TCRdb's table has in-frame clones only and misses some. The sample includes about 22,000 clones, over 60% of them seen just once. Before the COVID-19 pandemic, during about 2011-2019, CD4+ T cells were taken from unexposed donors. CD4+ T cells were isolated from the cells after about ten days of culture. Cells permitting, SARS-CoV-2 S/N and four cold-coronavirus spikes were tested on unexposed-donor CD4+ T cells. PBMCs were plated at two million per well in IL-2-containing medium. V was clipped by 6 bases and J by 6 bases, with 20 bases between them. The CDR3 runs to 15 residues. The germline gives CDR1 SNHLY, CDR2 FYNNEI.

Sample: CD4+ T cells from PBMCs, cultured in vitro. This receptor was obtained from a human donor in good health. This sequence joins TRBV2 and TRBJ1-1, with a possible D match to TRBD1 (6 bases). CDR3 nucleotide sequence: TGTGCCAGCAGCGCAAGACAGGATTCTTTCGCTGAAGCTTTCTTT. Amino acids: CASSARQDSFAEAFF.